The source of this T cell receptor (beta chain) is a study of T cells after yellow fever vaccination. With regard to this clonotype: The target antigen is unknown.

The length of the CDR3 is 14 residues. The ends were cut back, 2 bases at V and 10 bases at J, with 12 bases in the middle. Germline V gives CDR1 MNHEY, CDR2 SVGEGT. Notes on the study in general: Though it reached lower strength, the secondary response hit its peak faster, day 5 versus 15. After the booster, approximately 96% of CD4 and approximately 90% of CD8 primary-response clones were re-detected.

Production of TCR cDNA was by 5'RACE template switching, which also added a universal primer site and UMIs. From the 5' RACE reads, TCRdb called clonotypes with MiXCR, one entry per CDR3 protein. The table shows some 340,000 distinct CDR3 sequences, with 4.1% occurring only once. This sequence was found in a man younger than 30 who received the YFV17D yellow fever vaccine. V and J are TRBV6-2 or TRBV6-3 and TRBJ1-6; D gene unclear. The sequencing here drew on PBMCs, taken 5 days after the yellow fever booster vaccination. The CDR3 spells CASSYPQLGSPLHF. The CDR3 bases are TGTGCCAGCAGTTACCCCCAGTTGGGATCACCCCTCCACTTT.